This TCR beta chain was observed in a study of long-term antiretroviral therapy in people with HIV. The assay, immunoSEQ v3.0, was run at survey level. Sequencing was performed with immunoSEQ multiplex PCR; in TCRdb, only in-frame clones are kept and a portion is missing. The table shows approximately 28,000 clones, with about 90% occurring only once. With 7 bases removed from V and 6 bases from J, the gap between germline ends came to 12 bases. CDR1 SNHLY and CDR2 FYNNEI come from the germline V gene. CDR3 length: 12 residues. The source is a man aged 45-65 years with HIV. The sequenced sample was unsorted PBMCs, obtained 2 years after starting antiretroviral therapy. The chain uses TRBV2 and TRBJ1-1, with a possible D match to TRBD1 (5 bases). The CDR3 nucleotides read TGTGCCAGCACCGACCAGGGCGCTGAAGCTTTCTTT. It encodes CASTDQGAEAFF. The variable domain in full, completed from reference TRBV2 and TRBJ1-1, reads EPEVTQTPSHQVTQMGQEVILRCVPISNHLYFYWYRQILGQKVEFLVSFYNNEISEKSEIFDDQFSVERPDGSNFTLKIRSTKLEDSAMYFCASTDQGAEAFFGQGTRLTVV.